What follows are 9 T cell receptor beta chains derived from one specimen sequenced in a study of T cell responses to AZD1222 COVID-19 vaccine. Clones were read by immunoSEQ multiplex PCR, and TCRdb kept only the in-frame ones, dropping some. This sample carries 180,000 or so clones, approximately 86% of them seen once, and the ten largest clones take 6% to 8.5%. The sample consisted of peripheral blood, taken on day 0 of AZD1222 vaccination. The receptors shown here come from an adult in good health.

V usage is TRBV3-1 (or the pseudogene TRBV3-2) and J usage is TRBJ1-3, with 10 bases matching TRBD1. The length of the CDR3 is 19 residues. The ends lost 3 bases at V and 0 bases at J; junction bases unmatched: 11. Germline-derived CDR1 and CDR2 are LGHDT and YNNKEL (reference sequence). CDR3 amino acids: CASSQGRDRGRLSGNTIYF. The CDR3 DNA sequence: TGTGCCAGCAGCCAGGGGCGGGACAGGGGACGCCTCTCTGGAAACACCATATATTTT.

The chain is built from TRBV5-4 and TRBJ2-2, with a weak D call TRBD2 (7 bases). The CDR3 covers 16 residues. CDR1 is SGHNT, CDR2 YYREEE, per germline (reference sequence). Deletions cut 4 bases from V and 7 bases from J, with 20 bases between. The CDR3 sequence is CASSALGGADSGELFF. The CDR3 nucleotides are TGTGCCAGCAGCGCCTTGGGGGGGGCGGACAGCGGGGAGCTGTTTTTT.

This clone was seen repeatedly, ten times or more. This chain connects TRBV29-1 to TRBJ1-5; D is ambiguous. Germline CDR1 SQVTM, CDR2 ANQGSEA. Trimming stripped 6 bases from V and 8 bases from J, with 17 bases between. CDR3 size: 13 residues. The CDR3 sequence is CSVAEQAAKPQHF. The CDR3 bases are TGCAGCGTAGCCGAGCAGGCAGCAAAGCCCCAGCATTTT.

The CDR3 spells CASSWTGVEQFF. Written as DNA, the CDR3 is TGTGCCAGCAGTTGGACAGGGGTTGAGCAGTTCTTC. V gene TRBV12-3 or TRBV12-4 combines with J gene TRBJ2-1, with 9 bases that match TRBD1. Trimming cost V 4 bases and J 9 bases; bases outside gene matches: 1. The CDR3 spans 12 residues.

The chain employs TRBV5-1 and TRBJ2-2; tentatively, D is TRBD2 (5 bases). V lost 4 bases and J 5 bases, leaving 15 bases between the germline ends. CDR1 and CDR2 (germline): SGHRS, YFSETQ. The CDR3 totals 15 residues. The CDR3 sequence is CASSTISGRTGELFF. In DNA, the CDR3 is TGCGCCAGCAGCACGATAAGCGGAAGGACCGGGGAGCTGTTTTTT. The entire variable domain, with the rest obtained from reference TRBV5-1 and TRBJ2-2, is as follows: KAGVTQTPRYLIKTRGQQVTLSCSPISGHRSVSWYQQTPGQGLQFLFEYFSETQRNKGNFPGRFSGRQFSNSRSEMNVSTLELGDSALYLCASSTISGRTGELFFGEGSRLTVL.

This clone was recorded once. The J gene is TRBJ2-3, the V gene TRBV7-3; the match to TRBD2 covers 7 bases. The CDR3 loop spans 15 amino acids. Looked up from germline, CDR1 is SGHTA and CDR2 is FQGTGA. V dropped 0 bases and J dropped 5; count of bases not matched to a gene: 5. The CDR3 DNA reads as TGTGCCAGCAGCTTAACGGCGGGGGTCGTAGATACGCAGTATTTT. The encoded protein is CASSLTAGVVDTQYF. Together with reference TRBV7-3 and TRBJ2-3, the CDR3 gives the full variable domain: GAGVSQTPSNKVTEKGKYVELRCDPISGHTALYWYRQSLGQGPEFLIYFQGTGAADDSGLPNDRFFAVRPEGSVSTLKIQRTERGDSAVYLCASSLTAGVVDTQYFGPGTRLTVL.

The V and J genes are TRBV2 and TRBJ1-1; D is uncertain. The V end lost 0 bases, the J end lost 7 bases, and 9 bases lay between the germline ends. The CDR3 sequence is 13 residues long. The germline CDR1 and CDR2 sequences are SNHLY and FYNNEI. For the CDR3, the DNA is TGTGCCAGCAGTGAAGCGGCGGCCAGTGAAGCTTTCTTT. This encodes CASSEAAASEAFF.

The chain combines TRBV11-2 with TRBJ2-7; D remains unclear. Trimming cost V 3 bases and J 6 bases, with 9 bases left between them. This CDR3 is 12 amino acids long. CDR1 is SGHAT, CDR2 FQNNGV, per germline. The CDR3 DNA reads TGTGCCAGCAGCTTCTCCTTGTCCGAGCAGTACTTC. Its translation: CASSFSLSEQYF. Using reference TRBV11-2 and TRBJ2-7 for the parts outside the CDR3, the full variable domain is EAGVAQSPRYKIIEKRQSVAFWCNPISGHATLYWYQQILGQGPKLLIQFQNNGVVDDSQLPKDRFSAERLKGVDSTLKIQPAKLEDSAVYLCASSFSLSEQYFGPGTRLTVT.

The gene calls are TRBV12-3 or TRBV12-4 and TRBJ1-2, with D uncertain. CDR3 length equals 11 residues. The V and J ends lost 5 bases and 8 bases respectively, with 9 bases between them. This CDR3 is CASSLISGYTF. In DNA form, the CDR3 reads TGTGCCAGCAGTCTTATTTCGGGCTACACCTTC.